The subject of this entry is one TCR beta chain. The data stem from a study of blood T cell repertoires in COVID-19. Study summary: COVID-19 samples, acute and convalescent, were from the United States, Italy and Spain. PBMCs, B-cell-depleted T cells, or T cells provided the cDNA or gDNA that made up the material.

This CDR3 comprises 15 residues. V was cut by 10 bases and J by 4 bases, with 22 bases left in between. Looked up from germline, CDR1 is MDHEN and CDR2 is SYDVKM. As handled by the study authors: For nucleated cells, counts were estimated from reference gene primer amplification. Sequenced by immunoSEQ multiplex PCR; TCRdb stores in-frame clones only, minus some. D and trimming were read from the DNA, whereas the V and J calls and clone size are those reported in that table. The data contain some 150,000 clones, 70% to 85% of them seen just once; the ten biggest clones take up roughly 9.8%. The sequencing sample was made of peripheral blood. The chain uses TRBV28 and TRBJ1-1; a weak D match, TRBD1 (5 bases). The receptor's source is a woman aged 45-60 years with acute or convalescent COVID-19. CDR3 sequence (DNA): TGTGCCATAGTCGGCGGGGCCCCTGGGGTCACTGAAGCTTTCTTT. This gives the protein CAIVGGAPGVTEAFF. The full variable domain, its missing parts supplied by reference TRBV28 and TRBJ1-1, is DVKVTQSSRYLVKRTGEKVFLECVQDMDHENMFWYRQDPGLGLRLIYFSYDVKMKEKGDIPEGYSVSREKKERFSLILESASTNQTSMYLCAIVGGAPGVTEAFFGQGTRLTVV.